Included here is one T cell receptor beta chain sequence, with context. Antigen unknown. The data stem from a study of CD8 T cells in ankylosing spondylitis. The V end lost 5 bases, the J end lost 0 bases, and 20 bases lay between the germline ends. The germline gives CDR1 ENHRY, CDR2 SYGVKD. The CDR3 contains 18 residues. Overall study findings and caveats: It appeared that ankylosing spondylitis blood was characterized by a TCR beta motif of several highly homologous variants. From matched ankylosing spondylitis synovial fluid, disease-linked clones were reportedly recovered at significantly enriched levels. Disease-linked clones had a CD8+ phenotype and relatively low frequency in peripheral blood.

5'-RACE, quantitative and with molecular barcodes, yielded the TCR beta libraries. MiXCR, applied by TCRdb to the 5' RACE reads, yields one record per CDR3 protein. The sample holds about 330,000 distinct CDR3 sequences, roughly 8% seen once. The sample comprised blood, either unsorted or a sorted T cell fraction (not recorded which). The TCR comes from a male donor with ankylosing spondylitis. The chain combines TRBV10-3 with TRBJ1-5; D perhaps matches TRBD1 (6 bases). The CDR3 reads CAISRDNPPHYSNQPQHF. The CDR3 DNA reads TGTGCCATCAGTCGGGACAACCCGCCCCATTATAGCAATCAGCCCCAGCATTTT.